This T cell receptor beta chain appears in the sequencing data of a study of CD8 T cells in ankylosing spondylitis. Library preparation for TCR beta used quantitative 5'-RACE with molecular barcodes. TCRdb reprocessed the 5' RACE reads via MiXCR and lists one record per CDR3 protein. Of about 140,000 distinct CDR3 sequences listed, roughly 8.4% are singletons. This clonotype was found many times. V was clipped by 6 bases and J by 0 bases, with 17 bases between them. The CDR3 is 15 residues long. CDR1 and CDR2 (germline): DFQATT, SNEGSKA (reference sequence). Sequenced input: synovial fluid, either unsorted or a sorted T cell fraction (not recorded which). This chain uses TRBV20-1 with TRBJ1-1, with D perhaps matching TRBD1 (5 bases). This TCR came from a male donor with ankylosing spondylitis. The DNA of the CDR3 is TGCAGTGCGGGGGGGGGTCGGATTTTGAACACTGAAGCTTTCTTT. As protein: CSAGGGRILNTEAFF.